Listed here are 17 T cell receptor beta chains from one sample, sequenced in a study of blood T cell repertoires in COVID-19 (dated by TCRdb to about 2020). Libraries were prepared through the immunoSEQ multiplex PCR assay. TCRdb took this table from immuneACCESS and kept in-frame rearrangements with V and J called. Such tables lack part of the clones; where checked against another copy, unresolved V genes explain under half of the gap, and the rest is unexplained. Within this sample are around 64,000 clones, with about nine tenths of them counted one time only. The ten largest clones take up 1.5% to 2% of the sample. The sample consisted of peripheral blood. The receptors here all came from a human donor in a cohort sampled during active COVID-19.

This chain connects TRBV24-1 to TRBJ2-1; D may be TRBD2 (6 bases). Germline V lookup: CDR1 KGHDR, CDR2 SFDVKD. CDR3 length equals 16 residues. The V end was cut by 3 bases, the J end by 0 bases, with 11 bases between. The CDR3 DNA reads TGTGCCACCAGTGATGCGAAGACTAGCTCCTACAATGAGCAGTTCTTC. Protein sequence: CATSDAKTSSYNEQFF.

This chain joins TRBV7-2 and TRBJ2-3; 7 bases match TRBD1. This CDR3 has 14 residues. Germline CDR1 reads SGHTA; CDR2 reads FQGNSA. Losses at the gene ends were 3 bases for V and 2 bases for J; bases not matched to a gene: 2. CDR3 nucleotide sequence: TGTGCCAGCAGCTTCACAGGGGACACAGATACGCAGTATTTT. It translates to CASSFTGDTDTQYF.

This chain links TRBV5-5 with TRBJ1-4; D is unclear. The CDR3 totals 15 residues. Trimming took 4 bases from V and 4 from J, leaving 14 bases between them. Germline V gene sequence: CDR1 SGHKS, CDR2 YYEKEE (reference sequence). Written as DNA, the CDR3 is TGTGCCAGCAGCCCGGCCCCCGGGATTAATGAAAAACTGTTTTTT. Residues: CASSPAPGINEKLFF.

The gene calls are TRBV27 and TRBJ2-3; maybe TRBD2 (7 bases). The CDR3 has 15 residues. V lost 3 bases to trimming and J lost 5 bases, with 15 bases between them. CDR1 and CDR2 from the germline V gene are MNHEY and SMNVEV (reference sequence). The chain's CDR3 is CASSFRGAVVDTQYF. CDR3 bases: TGTGCCAGCAGTTTTCGGGGGGCGGTTGTAGATACGCAGTATTTT.

This clone was recorded a few times. The chain is built from TRBV24-1 and TRBJ2-5, with 9 positions matching TRBD1. V shed 1 base and J 4 bases; nucleotides not matched to a gene: 6. The CDR3 is made up of 16 amino acids. Germline V gives CDR1 KGHDR, CDR2 SFDVKD. DNA of the CDR3: TGTGCCACCAGTGATTTAGTACAGGGGGCAGGAGAGACCCAGTACTTC. It yields the protein CATSDLVQGAGETQYF.

The rearrangement links TRBV7-9 to TRBJ2-7; D may be TRBD1 (5 bases). CDR3 length: 13 residues. Germline lookup yields CDR1 SEHNR and CDR2 FQNEAQ (reference sequence). The germline V and J ends were trimmed by 7 bases and 5 bases, with 15 bases remaining between them. The DNA of the CDR3 is TGTGCCAGCACCAGTTCCAGGGCCCACGAGCAGTACTTC. Its protein is CASTSSRAHEQYF.

The chain carries TRBV5-1 and TRBJ2-2, with 8 positions matching TRBD2. This CDR3 has 14 residues. The germline V gene encodes CDR1 SGHRS and CDR2 YFSETQ. With 4 bases clipped from V and 4 bases from J, the junction kept 3 bases outside the gene matches. The CDR3 DNA follows: TGCGCCAGCAGCCCGGGGGGGGGCACCGGGGAGCTGTTTTTT. Its translation: CASSPGGGTGELFF. Full variable domain (missing parts from reference TRBV5-1 and TRBJ2-2): KAGVTQTPRYLIKTRGQQVTLSCSPISGHRSVSWYQQTPGQGLQFLFEYFSETQRNKGNFPGRFSGRQFSNSRSEMNVSTLELGDSALYLCASSPGGGTGELFFGEGSRLTVL.

The chain links TRBV7-9 to TRBJ2-3, with TRBD2 matching 7 bases. The V gene end was trimmed by 2 bases and the J gene end by 0 bases; junction bases not matched to a gene: 5. The CDR3 has 16 residues. From germline, CDR1 is SEHNR and CDR2 FQNEAQ (reference sequence). CDR3 in DNA: TGTGCCAGCAGCTTAACTTTGGGAGGGAGCACAGATACGCAGTATTTT. It yields the protein CASSLTLGGSTDTQYF.

V and J are TRBV4-3 and TRBJ2-2; unclear D gene. Germline V gene sequence: CDR1 LGHNA, CDR2 YSLEER. Trimming stripped 0 bases from V and 9 bases from J, with 14 bases between. CDR3 length: 15 residues. CDR3 DNA: TGCGCCAGCAGCCAAGATGGTTTGGCTTCCCGGGAGCTGTTTTTT. It codes for CASSQDGLASRELFF.

The CDR3 bases are TGTGCCAGCAGCCGCACACCAAAGGAGCAGTTCTTC. Its translation: CASSRTPKEQFF. The chain combines TRBV11-2 with TRBJ2-1; D gene uncertain. CDR3 size: 12 residues. CDR1 and CDR2 (germline): SGHAT, FQNNGV. Trimming removed 5 bases from V and 10 bases from J, with 12 bases in between.

The chain is built from TRBV5-1 and TRBJ1-1; a possible D gene is TRBD1 (6 bases). V lost 2 bases, J lost 8 bases, and 16 bases lay in between. The CDR3 totals 14 residues. The germline CDR1 and CDR2 sequences are SGHRS and YFSETQ. The CDR3 loop is CASSLVFHGTEAFF. The CDR3 DNA reads TGCGCCAGCAGCTTAGTATTCCACGGGACAGAAGCTTTCTTT. The full variable domain, rest sourced from reference TRBV5-1 and TRBJ1-1, is KAGVTQTPRYLIKTRGQQVTLSCSPISGHRSVSWYQQTPGQGLQFLFEYFSETQRNKGNFPGRFSGRQFSNSRSEMNVSTLELGDSALYLCASSLVFHGTEAFFGQGTRLTVV.

The chain is built from TRBV18 and TRBJ2-3, with 9 positions matching TRBD1. Germline lookup yields CDR1 KGHSH and CDR2 LQKENI. The CDR3 contains 20 residues. V shed 4 bases and J 0 bases; nucleotides not matched to a gene: 17. The DNA of the CDR3 is TGTGCCAGCTCACAAACCGGGACAGGGTTACGGAGCTCTAGCACAGATACGCAGTATTTT. It codes for CASSQTGTGLRSSSTDTQYF.

The V gene is TRBV5-8, the J gene TRBJ1-1; 8 nucleotides line up with TRBD1. The CDR3 runs to 14 residues. The J segment lost 1 base and the V segment lost 4 bases, leaving 3 bases of the junction unmatched. CDR1 and CDR2 (germline): SGHTS, YDEGEE. The CDR3 region is CASSAGTGNTEAFF. The CDR3 nucleotides read TGTGCCAGCAGCGCCGGGACAGGGAACACTGAAGCTTTCTTT. Together with reference TRBV5-8 and TRBJ1-1, the CDR3 gives the full variable domain: EAGVTQSPTHLIKTRGQQATLRCSPISGHTSVYWYQQALGLGLQFLLWYDEGEERNRGNFPPRFSGRQFPNYSSELNVNALELEDSALYLCASSAGTGNTEAFFGQGTRLTVV.

This chain links TRBV5-1 with TRBJ1-1; 8 bases line up with TRBD1. V lost 4 bases, J lost 0 bases, and 14 bases stayed unmatched. Per the germline V gene, CDR1 is SGHRS and CDR2 is YFSETQ. The CDR3 covers 18 residues. Here the CDR3 DNA reads TGCGCCAGCAGCACCCAAGGACAGGGCTTAGAGATGAACACTGAAGCTTTCTTT. Encoded protein: CASSTQGQGLEMNTEAFF.

The chain uses TRBV7-8 and TRBJ2-1, with 11 bases matching TRBD2. The CDR3 has 17 amino acids. V was clipped by 5 bases and J by 3 bases; unmatched bases: 9. Germline loops: CDR1 SGHVS, CDR2 FQNEAQ. CDR3 nucleotides: TGTGCCAGCAGCGCAGGCAGGCTAGCGGGAGGCTACAATGAGCAGTTCTTC. Amino acid sequence: CASSAGRLAGGYNEQFF.

The J gene is TRBJ2-1, the V gene TRBV7-6; 8 bases agree with TRBD2. The V gene end was trimmed by 2 bases and the J gene end by 4 bases; junction bases not matched to a gene: 7. From germline, CDR1 is SGHVS and CDR2 FNYEAQ. The CDR3 extends over 16 amino acids. CDR3 nucleotide sequence: TGTGCCAGCAGCTTATCCGGGACTAGAGGTTACAATGAGCAGTTCTTC. Its translation is CASSLSGTRGYNEQFF.

V gene TRBV5-1 combines with J gene TRBJ2-4; the match to TRBD1 covers 7 bases. The J segment lost 0 bases and the V segment lost 4 bases, leaving 7 bases of the junction unmatched. The CDR3 runs 16 residues. The germline gives CDR1 SGHRS, CDR2 YFSETQ. CDR3 DNA: TGCGCCAGCAGCCCAGACGACAGGGTAGCCAAAAACATTCAGTACTTC. Its translation is CASSPDDRVAKNIQYF.